These T cell receptor beta chains were read from a single sample in a study of siplizumab effects on memory and regulatory T cells. The repertoire was sequenced with immunoSEQ multiplex PCR; TCRdb's copy has only in-frame clones and lacks some. The data hold roughly 64,000 clones, with 95% to 98% observed a single time. Sequenced sample: naive CD8+ T cells sorted from blood. The receptors were sampled from a human donor in good health. The CDR3 runs from the conserved cysteine through the conserved F or W. D genes are given only for firm matches. Where a row states a size, it is once, few, many or the class of an expanded clone; other rows omit it.

size,V,J,D,CDR3,DNA
once,TRBV4-2,TRBJ1-1,TRBD1,CASSQNRDSNTEAFF,TGTGCCAGCAGCCAGAACCGGGACAGTAACACTGAAGCTTTCTTT
-,TRBV11-2,TRBJ2-1,TRBD2,CASSPSSGAGNEQFF,TGTGCCAGCAGCCCATCTAGCGGGGCGGGTAATGAGCAGTTCTTC
-,TRBV7-6,TRBJ1-1,-,CASSLSGATNTEAFF,TGTGCCAGCAGCCTCTCGGGGGCCACTAACACTGAAGCTTTCTTT
-,TRBV13,TRBJ1-5,-,CASSSGRQPQHF,TGTGCCAGCAGCTCCGGGCGGCAGCCCCAGCATTTT
once,TRBV27,TRBJ2-7,-,CASSFTPPMSYEQYF,TGTGCCAGCAGTTTCACGCCGCCAATGTCCTACGAGCAGTACTTC
-,TRBV7-2,TRBJ1-5,-,CASSPDGASNQPQHF,TGTGCCAGCAGCCCCGACGGGGCAAGTAATCAGCCCCAGCATTTT
-,TRBV19,TRBJ1-1,-,CASTNEGVTEAFF,TGTGCCAGTACCAATGAGGGGGTCACTGAAGCTTTCTTT
-,TRBV4-3,TRBJ1-3,-,CASSQDRVSGNTIYF,TGCGCCAGCAGCCAAGATCGGGTCTCTGGAAACACCATATATTTT
-,TRBV25-1,TRBJ2-7,-,CASSEFALFEQYF,TGTGCCAGCAGTGAATTCGCCCTTTTTGAGCAGTACTTC
once,TRBV6-1,TRBJ2-3,TRBD2,CASSEGAGVTDTQYF,TGTGCCAGCAGTGAAGGGGCGGGAGTCACAGATACGCAGTATTTT
once,TRBV2,TRBJ1-4,-,CASSVSPPGTNEKLFF,TGTGCCAGCAGTGTTTCCCCCCCGGGAACTAATGAAAAACTGTTTTTT
-,TRBV6-1,TRBJ1-5,-,CASITDVMGNQPQHF,TGTGCCAGCATCACGGACGTTATGGGCAATCAGCCCCAGCATTTT
-,TRBV28,TRBJ1-5,-,CASSLLSYDRWGNQPQHF,TGTGCCAGCAGTTTGTTGTCTTATGATCGTTGGGGCAATCAGCCCCAGCATTTT
-,TRBV4-2,TRBJ2-7,-,CASSTGTNEQYF,TGTGCCAGCAGCACCGGGACAAACGAGCAGTACTTC
once,TRBV7-9,TRBJ2-7,TRBD2,CASSSREGRDEQYF,TGTGCCAGCAGCTCGAGGGAGGGGAGGGACGAGCAGTACTTC
-,TRBV7-6,TRBJ2-7,TRBD2,CASSGDSGNSYEQYF,TGTGCCAGCAGCGGAGATAGCGGGAACTCCTACGAGCAGTACTTC
-,TRBV25-1,TRBJ1-2,-,CASSESAGASYGYTF,TGTGCCAGCAGTGAGTCGGCAGGGGCTTCCTATGGCTACACCTTC
-,TRBV29-1,TRBJ2-1,-,CSFPLAPGEQFF,TGCAGCTTTCCGCTAGCGCCGGGGGAGCAGTTCTTC
-,TRBV2,TRBJ1-2,TRBD1,CASSENTGGANYGYTF,TGTGCCAGCAGTGAGAACACAGGGGGGGCTAACTATGGCTACACCTTC
-,TRBV27,TRBJ1-5,-,CASRSRSGLDNQPQHF,TGTGCCAGCCGCTCCCGATCAGGGCTGGACAATCAGCCCCAGCATTTT
-,TRBV7-3,TRBJ1-1,-,CASSWTENTEAFF,TGTGCCAGCAGCTGGACAGAGAACACTGAAGCTTTCTTT
-,TRBV11-2,TRBJ2-7,-,CASSYPHEQYF,TGTGCCAGCAGCTACCCCCACGAGCAGTACTTC
-,TRBV28,TRBJ1-5,TRBD1,CASSLGQGPQPQHF,TGTGCCAGCAGTTTGGGACAGGGTCCCCAGCCCCAGCATTTT
-,TRBV13,TRBJ1-1,-,CASSRPGGGGTEAFF,TGTGCCAGCAGCCGCCCAGGTGGAGGGGGCACTGAAGCTTTCTTT
-,TRBV7-2,TRBJ1-5,TRBD1,CASSAQGVGSNQPQHF,TGTGCCAGCAGCGCCCAGGGGGTAGGTAGCAATCAGCCCCAGCATTTT
-,TRBV29-1,TRBJ2-1,-,CSVTGQGRGEQFF,TGCAGCGTTACAGGGCAGGGGAGAGGTGAGCAGTTCTTC
-,TRBV5-4,TRBJ2-7,-,CASSLTQGWSNEQYF,TGTGCCAGCAGCCTAACACAGGGTTGGTCCAACGAGCAGTACTTC
-,TRBV9,TRBJ2-3,TRBD2,CASSAGLAGGTSTDTQYF,TGTGCCAGCAGCGCGGGACTAGCGGGGGGGACCAGCACAGATACGCAGTATTTT
-,TRBV11-3,TRBJ2-7,-,CASSLTLTYEQYF,TGTGCCAGCAGCTTAACACTTACCTACGAGCAGTACTTC
once,TRBV9,TRBJ2-1,TRBD2,CASSSRAGGPHNEQFF,TGTGCCAGCAGCTCACGGGCGGGGGGGCCCCACAATGAGCAGTTCTTC
once,TRBV28,TRBJ1-1,-,CASSSPGMNTEAFF,TGTGCCAGCAGTTCGCCGGGAATGAACACTGAAGCTTTCTTT
-,TRBV27,TRBJ2-7,-,CASSLGQDLFYEQYF,TGTGCCAGCAGTTTAGGGCAGGACCTCTTCTACGAGCAGTACTTC
-,TRBV9,TRBJ2-7,-,CASSPRDFQVYEQYF,TGTGCCAGCAGCCCTCGGGACTTCCAGGTCTACGAGCAGTACTTC
-,TRBV7-3,TRBJ2-3,TRBD2,CASSFSGGGTDTQYF,TGTGCCAGCAGCTTTAGCGGGGGGGGCACAGATACGCAGTATTTT
-,TRBV7-9,TRBJ1-5,-,CASTLGGNQPQHF,TGTGCCAGCACTTTGGGGGGGAATCAGCCCCAGCATTTT
-,TRBV30,TRBJ2-5,-,CAWSVRETQYF,TGTGCCTGGAGTGTACGAGAGACCCAGTACTTC
-,TRBV5-1,TRBJ1-3,-,CASRMVEEPGNTIYF,TGCGCCAGCAGAATGGTGGAAGAGCCTGGAAACACCATATATTTT
-,TRBV15,TRBJ1-1,-,CATSRVGKEAFF,TGTGCCACCAGCAGAGTGGGGAAAGAAGCTTTCTTT
-,TRBV5-6,TRBJ2-5,-,CASSLNQGRETQYF,TGTGCCAGCAGCTTAAACCAGGGGAGGGAGACCCAGTACTTC
-,TRBV19,TRBJ1-5,TRBD1,CASSRTGDSNQPQHF,TGTGCCAGTAGTAGGACAGGGGATAGCAATCAGCCCCAGCATTTT
-,TRBV4-3,TRBJ1-1,-,CASSQDRGDVGPEAFF,TGCGCCAGCAGCCAAGATCGAGGGGACGTCGGTCCTGAAGCTTTCTTT
-,TRBV7-9,TRBJ2-2,TRBD1,CASSSPGQGAGELFF,TGTGCCAGCAGCTCCCCGGGACAGGGGGCCGGGGAGCTGTTTTTT
-,TRBV4-1,TRBJ1-5,-,CASIPGGRSFRNQPQHF,TGCGCCAGCATCCCCGGAGGTCGCAGTTTCCGCAATCAGCCCCAGCATTTT
-,TRBV15,TRBJ1-2,-,CATSRQTLTNYGYTF,TGTGCCACCAGTAGACAAACGCTTACTAACTATGGCTACACCTTC
-,TRBV11-1,TRBJ2-3,TRBD2,CASSLGLRLAGSTDTQYF,TGTGCCAGCAGCTTAGGGTTGCGTCTAGCGGGGAGCACAGATACGCAGTATTTT
-,TRBV18,TRBJ2-3,-,CASSPISTDTQYF,TGTGCCAGCTCACCTATTAGCACAGATACGCAGTATTTT
-,TRBV21-1,TRBJ2-5,-,CASSLRGKGETQYF,TGTGCCAGCAGCTTAAGAGGGAAAGGAGAGACCCAGTACTTC
-,TRBV7-2,TRBJ1-1,-,CASSKKVLQMNTEAFF,TGTGCCAGCAGCAAGAAAGTTTTACAGATGAACACTGAAGCTTTCTTT
-,TRBV7-9,TRBJ2-3,-,CASSSPGVLTDTQYF,TGTGCCAGCAGCTCTCCGGGGGTCCTCACAGATACGCAGTATTTT
once,TRBV29-1,TRBJ2-7,-,CSVEGGLNYEQYF,TGCAGCGTTGAAGGGGGATTGAACTACGAGCAGTACTTC
once,TRBV10-3,TRBJ2-1,TRBD2,CAISSGGPYNEQFF,TGTGCCATCAGTAGCGGGGGGCCTTACAATGAGCAGTTCTTC